The source of this TCR beta chain is a study of Graves' ophthalmopathy and Graves' hyperthyroidism. Study-wide findings and caveats: Using a 13-signature model, the authors split ophthalmopathy from stable hyperthyroidism, with about 90% sensitivity and roughly 83% specificity. Detected in blood as well were most expanded thyroid clonotypes with frequency above 0.001.

With respect to this clonotype: Its antigen is unidentified.

The germline V gene has CDR1 LNHNV and CDR2 YYDKDF (reference sequence). This CDR3 spans 13 amino acids. Trimming pared 3 bases from V and 5 bases from J, leaving 5 bases between. RNA transcripts were the template, and TCR beta CDR3 regions were amplified from them. First-round RT-PCR used HTBI primers; second-round multiplex PCR followed. TCRdb analysed the multiplex PCR reads with MiXCR anew, one entry per CDR3 protein. This table has around 1,200,000 distinct CDR3 sequences, less than 45% appearing once. Enrollment excluded any patients with other autoimmune diseases, uncontrolled infections, pregnancy or lactation.

Source material: peripheral blood or thyroid tissue (not recorded which). The TCR was taken from an adult man with Graves' hyperthyroidism. The gene calls are TRBV15 and TRBJ1-6; D gene unclear. The CDR3 coding sequence is TGTGCCACCAGCAGCACTCATAATTCACCCCTCCACTTT. It codes for CATSSTHNSPLHF.